This T cell receptor beta chain was sequenced in a study of molecular identifiers for immune sequencing clone quantification (dated 2018 in TCRdb). For context, the study as a whole: For a replicate experiment, RNA from roughly 20,000 or 100,000 naive CD8 T cells was divided into five aliquots, and four of the five aliquots were sequenced. The study was a methods study using CD8 T cells to benchmark molecular-identifier clustering-based TCR repertoire sequencing (MIDCIRS) and TCR RNA copy counting.

On the study overall, not on this receptor specifically: Around 2.9 recovered TCR RNA copies per cell were obtained by modeling, versus around 10 by digital PCR, implying a capture efficiency of around 28%. In CMV-specific effector cells, over 98% of molecules were held by clones above 20 RNA copies, whereas under 1% of molecules were held by such clones in naive cells. Even against a background of 800,000 to 1,000,000 naive CD8 T cells, spiked-in Jurkat TCR RNA amounting to a single cell's worth was reported to be detectable. When barcode sub-clustering was omitted, TCR diversity was inflated by chimeric consensus sequences, with chimeras reaching as high as 47%. The naive libraries included spiked-in Jurkat TCR RNA (about 11 copies' worth), and this RNA is not part of the donor repertoire. The sizes of highly expanded clones could end up underestimated when identical TCR molecules share a barcode.

This clonotype occurred a few times. It lacks a known antigen. No base quality values were provided; no much bigger clone lies one nucleotide off. Libraries of naive CD8 T cells were built from anywhere between roughly 17,000 and 1,000,000 sorted cells, with 10%, 30% or 50% of the purified RNA used. On a BD FACSAria II, naive CD8 T cells were FACS-sorted as CD8+CD4-CCR7+CD45RA+ and collected into RLT Plus buffer. To test detection sensitivity, Jurkat RNA equal to approximately 10 TCR copies was added to samples of roughly 18,000-1,100,000 naive CD8 T cells. Enrichment of CD8 T cells was done with RosetteSep CD8+ T Cell Enrichment Cocktail plus Ficoll-Paque, and ACK red cell lysis came afterward. The germline V gene encodes CDR1 MNHEY and CDR2 SMNVEV (reference sequence). Including the terminal cysteine and phenylalanine, the CDR3 comprises 16 residues. The only DNA kept is the CDR3, 48 bases in frame from the first base. V sheds 3 bases and J sheds 2 bases, leaving 14 bases between their ends.

Preparation of the library involved PCR. The instrument was a NextSeq 500. Bulk TCR libraries were made following a previously described method, with the TCR primers given in Table S5. Purification of total RNA was performed with the Qiagen AllPrep DNA/RNA kit. Before analysis, reads from multiple sequencing runs of the same library were pooled. On the study's bioinformatics: Reads were retained only if their TCR constant sequence matched exactly, and those retained reads were trimmed to 150 nt and grouped according to their 12-nt molecular barcodes. Reads within each barcode group were sub-clustered using a 15% Levenshtein threshold, and quality-weighted consensus sequences were constructed for each RNA molecule. Non-functional sequences were discarded, and so were lower-count sequences lying one edit away from another sequence. Barcode sub-clusters with fewer than 20% of the maximum read count were removed, based on fitting two negative binomial distributions. TCRdb handled the public reads itself, with Q25 trimming in fastp and clone calling in MiXCR, and kept productive beta chains. For every CDR3 protein sequence, its rows merge into one entry that carries the most common genes and DNA. The V and J calls, along with clone size, are taken from TCRdb and not from the paper's own processing. Recorded for this sample are a few hundred thousand distinct CDR3 sequences; about a quarter of them occurred a single time. The ten top clones hold approximately 0.74% of the sample.

Sequencing was carried out using naive CD8+ T cells from blood, with Jurkat cell RNA spiked in. Reading the label with the study, this specimen's cell subset or site is: FACS-sorted CD8+CD4-CCR7+CD45RA+ naive T cells. Rearrangement joined TRBV27 to TRBJ1-5, with no confident D gene call. This TCR derives from a human donor in good health. Some libraries in this study had Jurkat cell RNA spiked in. The CDR3 loop reads CASSFITPFGNQPQHF. At the DNA level, the sequence is TGTGCCAGCAGTTTCATCACGCCGTTTGGCAATCAGCCCCAGCATTTT.